This TCR beta chain was retrieved from a study of blood T cell repertoires in COVID-19. Across the study: Samples came from the United States, Italy and Spain, spanning acute and convalescent COVID-19. In each case, the material was cDNA or gDNA derived from T cells, B-cell-depleted T cells, or PBMCs.

Germline CDR1 reads KGHDR; CDR2 reads SFDVKD. CDR3 length: 19 amino acids. V lost 4 bases, J lost 0 bases, and 7 bases stayed unmatched. Measured with immunoSEQ multiplex PCR; TCRdb has only the in-frame clones, and not every one. The sample yields roughly 230,000 clones, around four fifths seen once. The clonotype was recovered from an elderly woman with COVID-19, enrolled during active disease. The chain carries TRBV24-1 and TRBJ2-3, with 15 bases matching TRBD2. The sequenced sample consisted of peripheral blood. The CDR3 is CATSDTGTSGGLSTDTQYF. CDR3 in DNA: TGTGCCACCAGTGACACCGGGACTAGCGGGGGGCTTAGCACAGATACGCAGTATTTT.